The 25 T cell receptor beta chains given below trace back to one sample, sequenced in a study of Graves' ophthalmopathy and Graves' hyperthyroidism. Amplification targeted the TCR beta CDR3 regions, with RNA transcripts as the source material. After a first-round RT-PCR with HTBI primers, a second-round multiplex PCR was run. TCRdb re-called the multiplex PCR reads with MiXCR, one entry per CDR3 protein. The profile shows about half a million distinct CDR3 sequences, roughly an eighth of them singletons. Input material: blood. The receptors were gathered from a woman under 40 with Graves' ophthalmopathy.

This clonotype was counted many times. The chain carries TRBV6-1 and TRBJ1-2; perhaps TRBD1 as D (6 bases). The CDR3 is made up of 16 amino acids. Trimming removed 6 bases from V and 4 bases from J, with 21 bases in between. The germline V gene has CDR1 MNHNS and CDR2 SASEGT. The CDR3, as DNA: TGTGCCAGCAGACGGACCTCGGTCCAGGGGACCTATGGCTACACCTTC. This translates into CASRRTSVQGTYGYTF.

This clonotype was counted many times. V and J are TRBV2 and TRBJ2-4; 9 bases agree with TRBD2. J lost 1 base, V lost 6 bases, and 7 bases had no gene match. Germline assignment: CDR1 SNHLY and CDR2 FYNNEI. CDR3 length: 16 amino acids. The CDR3 DNA sequence: TGTGCCAGCAGACTCAGGGCGGGGGGGGCCAAAAACATTCAGTACTTC. It specifies CASRLRAGGAKNIQYF.

This clonotype was detected ten times or more. The CDR3 DNA reads TGCGCCAGCAGTCCTGCTAGCGTACAAGAGACCCAGTACTTC. It is translated as CASSPASVQETQYF. The rearrangement uses TRBV5-1 and TRBJ2-5, with D tentatively TRBD2 (6 bases). Deletions cut 5 bases from V and 2 bases from J, with 13 bases between. The length of the CDR3 is 14 residues. Germline CDR1 and CDR2: SGHRS and YFSETQ.

This clonotype appeared many times. V and J are TRBV15 and TRBJ2-5; D is perhaps TRBD2 (5 bases). The CDR3 is 13 residues long. Looked up from germline, CDR1 is LNHNV and CDR2 is YYDKDF (reference sequence). Trimming left V 0 bases short and J 7 bases short, with 9 bases between. This chain's CDR3 is CATSRDHAGTQYF. In DNA form, the CDR3 reads TGTGCCACCAGCAGAGATCACGCGGGGACCCAGTACTTC.

This clonotype was observed many times. The rearrangement links TRBV7-9 to TRBJ2-7, with D maybe TRBD1 (6 bases). V gave up 5 bases and J gave up 11 bases, with 16 bases separating them. The CDR3 runs 12 residues. Germline V gene sequence: CDR1 SEHNR, CDR2 FQNEAQ (reference sequence). The CDR3: CASSQGTLKEYF. The CDR3 nucleotides are TGTGCCAGCAGCCAAGGGACACTCAAGGAGTACTTC.

The V and J genes are TRBV6-2 or TRBV6-3 and TRBJ2-6; no clear D gene. Germline CDR1 is MNHEY and CDR2 is SVGEGT. V lost 6 bases to trimming and J lost 2 bases, with 8 bases between them. This CDR3 is built from 14 residues. The CDR3 spells CASSLFPGANVLTF. CDR3 sequence (DNA): TGTGCCAGCAGCCTCTTCCCTGGGGCCAACGTCCTGACTTTC.

This clonotype was observed a few times. The J gene is TRBJ2-7, the V gene TRBV20-1, with 8 positions matching TRBD1. From germline, CDR1 is DFQATT and CDR2 SNEGSKA (reference sequence). The CDR3 extends over 12 amino acids. V dropped 6 bases and J dropped 5; count of bases not matched to a gene: 6. CDR3 in amino acids: CSAARGRDEQYF. The CDR3 nucleotides read TGCAGTGCGGCCAGGGGGCGAGACGAGCAGTACTTC.

This clonotype was seen repeatedly, ten times or more. The V gene is TRBV28, the J gene TRBJ1-3; 7 bases map to TRBD1. The CDR3 runs 14 residues. Germline assignment: CDR1 MDHEN and CDR2 SYDVKM. V was clipped by 8 bases and J by 4 bases; unmatched bases: 8. CDR3 sequence: CASATGDIGNTIYF. The DNA of the CDR3 is TGTGCCAGCGCAACAGGGGACATCGGAAACACCATATATTTT.

This clonotype was detected many times. V and J are TRBV6-1 and TRBJ1-6; TRBD1 is a possible D gene (5 bases). The CDR3 is made up of 13 amino acids. The V end was cut by 10 bases, the J end by 9 bases, with 16 bases between. CDR1 and CDR2 (germline): MNHNS, SASEGT. CDR3 coding DNA: TGTGCCACCGGACCGACCCAGGGTTCACCCCTCCACTTT. Translation gives CATGPTQGSPLHF.

This sequence joins TRBV27 and TRBJ1-3, with D unclear. The CDR3 spans 15 residues. V gave up 0 bases and J gave up 3 bases, with 9 bases separating them. The germline gives CDR1 MNHEY, CDR2 SMNVEV (reference sequence). CDR3 nucleotides: TGTGCCAGCAGTTTATCCGGACGGATTGGAAACACCATATATTTT. Translated: CASSLSGRIGNTIYF.

This clonotype was seen at least ten times. V usage is TRBV27 and J usage is TRBJ2-7, with TRBD1 matching over 7 bases. The CDR3 runs 15 residues. V trimming: 6 bases; J trimming: 7 bases; junction bases outside the gene matches: 15. CDR1 and CDR2 (germline): MNHEY, SMNVEV (reference sequence). CDR3: CASSPSGGALGEQYF. CDR3 nucleotide sequence: TGTGCCAGCAGCCCCTCAGGGGGAGCCTTGGGGGAGCAGTACTTC.

This clonotype was seen more than once but under ten times. The chain's CDR3 is CASSLEGGSYTDTQYF. CDR3 DNA: TGTGCCAGCAGCTTAGAGGGAGGCTCTTACACAGATACGCAGTATTTT. The V gene is TRBV13, the J gene TRBJ2-3; D is possibly TRBD2 (6 bases). The CDR3 extends over 16 amino acids. Deletions cut 1 base from V and 2 bases from J, with 13 bases between. Germline values: CDR1 PRHDT, CDR2 FYEKMQ (reference sequence).

As for this clonotype: Germline and junction disagree at one end, which may indicate a read error. The chain recombines TRBV11-1 with TRBJ2-7, with TRBD1 as a possible D gene (5 bases). This CDR3 is built from 14 residues. Germline CDR1 SGHAT, CDR2 FQDESV (reference sequence). The CDR3 DNA reads TGTGCCAGCAGCATACGGGTCAGGGCTTACGATCAGTACTTC. Amino acids: CASSIRVRAYDQYF.

About this clonotype itself: This likely comes from a read error, as the CDR3 has no conserved phenylalanine or tryptophan at its end. This sequence joins TRBV7-8 and TRBJ1-2; possible D gene TRBD1, 6 bases. Trimming pared 5 bases from V and 6 bases from J, leaving 19 bases between. CDR1 is SGHVS and CDR2 is FQNEAQ in the germline V gene. This CDR3 contains 15 residues. The CDR3: CASSQNREGWHGYTD. Here the CDR3 DNA reads TGTGCCAGCAGCCAGAACAGGGAAGGCTGGCATGGCTACACCGAC.

This clonotype was picked up many times. A junction boundary mismatches the germline segment, possibly from a read error. This chain links TRBV20-1 with TRBJ1-1, with D unclear. There are 11 residues in the CDR3. Germline CDR1 is DFQATT and CDR2 is SNEGSKA (reference sequence). The CDR3: CSTSLNTEAFF. CDR3 coding DNA: TGCAGTACTAGTTTGAACACTGAAGCTTTCTTT.

This clonotype was detected ten times or more. The chain joins TRBV30 to TRBJ1-1; D unclear. The germline V and J ends were trimmed by 6 bases and 0 bases, with 8 bases remaining between them. This CDR3 spans 12 amino acids. Germline V lookup: CDR1 GTSNPN, CDR2 SVGIG (reference sequence). The CDR3 is CACAPMNTEAFF. CDR3 sequence (DNA): TGTGCCTGCGCCCCGATGAACACTGAAGCTTTCTTT.

This clonotype appeared many times. This chain links TRBV6-5 with TRBJ1-1, with no clear D. The CDR3 length is 15 residues. CDR1 and CDR2 from the germline V gene are MNHEY and SVGAGI. V lost 2 bases and J lost 4, with 14 bases in between. CDR3 nucleotides: TGTGCCAGCAGTTACGGAGGATCGGCGTCCACTGAAGCTTTCTTT. Translation gives CASSYGGSASTEAFF.

There are many counts of this clonotype. The chain employs TRBV18 and TRBJ2-7; 10 nucleotides align to TRBD1. V lost 3 bases and J lost 4; bases outside the gene matches: 6. The CDR3 is 15 amino acids. Per the germline V gene, CDR1 is KGHSH and CDR2 is LQKENI. The CDR3 sequence: CASSPGTGVIYEQYF. CDR3 bases: TGTGCCAGCTCACCGGGGACAGGGGTTATTTACGAGCAGTACTTC.

With respect to this clonotype: A much bigger clone sits one base away, suggesting this may be a read error. The rearrangement joins TRBV5-1 to TRBJ1-1, with no clear D. The V gene's germline CDR1 is SGHRS and CDR2 YFSETQ. This CDR3 spans 14 amino acids. The CDR3 DNA is TGCGCCAGCAGCTTGGGACTCGTTAACACTGAAGCTTGCTTT. Translated, it gives CASSLGLVNTEACF. The full variable domain, completed using reference TRBV5-1 and TRBJ1-1, is KAGVTQTPRYLIKTRGQQVTLSCSPISGHRSVSWYQQTPGQGLQFLFEYFSETQRNKGNFPGRFSGRQFSNSRSEMNVSTLELGDSALYLCASSLGLVNTEACFGQGTRLTVV.

The CDR3 region is CASRGGFSIQYF. The CDR3 bases are TGTGCCAGCAGGGGGGGGTTTAGCATTCAGTACTTC. The V gene is TRBV11-2, the J gene TRBJ2-4, with 7 bases lining up with TRBD2. J lost 9 bases, V lost 6 bases, and 5 bases had no gene match. The CDR3 is made up of 12 amino acids. The germline CDR1 and CDR2 sequences are SGHAT and FQNNGV.

This clonotype was recorded many times. The V and J genes are TRBV6-1 and TRBJ2-7, with 7 bases that match TRBD2. The V segment lost 9 bases and the J segment 3 bases; nucleotides outside the gene matches: 8. CDR3 length: 13 amino acids. Germline CDR1 MNHNS, CDR2 SASEGT. CDR3 DNA sequence: TGTGCCAGTCAAATGGGGGGGGGCTACGAGCAGTACTTC. It specifies CASQMGGGYEQYF.

The chain couples TRBV27 to TRBJ1-1, with 9 bases aligning to TRBD1. CDR3 length equals 14 residues. After removal of 4 bases from V and 4 bases from J, the junction contained 4 bases not matched to a gene. Germline V CDR1 and CDR2: MNHEY, SMNVEV (reference sequence). In DNA, the CDR3 is TGTGCCAGCAGTTCGTCGGACAGGGGCACTGAAGCTTTCTTT. As protein: CASSSSDRGTEAFF.

The sample holds many counts of this clonotype. V and J are TRBV28 and TRBJ2-2; possibly TRBD1 for D (5 bases). V dropped 8 bases and J dropped 5 bases, with 9 bases sitting between them. Germline V gene data show CDR1 as MDHEN and CDR2 as SYDVKM. The CDR3 is 12 amino acids. In nucleotides, the CDR3 is TGTGCCAGCCTGAAGGGGACCGGGGAGCTGTTTTTT. It specifies CASLKGTGELFF.

This clonotype was observed many times. V gene TRBV19 combines with J gene TRBJ1-2; D may be TRBD1 (6 bases). CDR3 size: 14 residues. V lost 5 bases, J lost 2 bases, and 12 bases lay in between. Germline V gene sequence: CDR1 LNHDA, CDR2 SQIVND (reference sequence). In DNA, the CDR3 is TGTGCCAGTAGTCTCGACAGGTGGAACTATGGCTACACCTTC. It yields the protein CASSLDRWNYGYTF.

This clonotype came up a few times. This chain uses TRBV10-3 with TRBJ2-7; TRBD2 aligns across 8 bases. The CDR3 length is 15 residues. Germline V gene data show CDR1 as ENHRY and CDR2 as SYGVKD. Trimming took 2 bases from V and 7 from J; bases not matched to a gene: 10. CDR3 DNA: TGTGCCATCAGTGAGGGGACTAGAGCTTATGATGAGCAGTACTTC. This codes for CAISEGTRAYDEQYF.